These T cell receptor beta chains were read from a single sample in a study of blood T cell repertoires in COVID-19. Profiling relied on immunoSEQ multiplex PCR, and the TCRdb table lists in-frame clones only, not all of them. The top ten clones hold roughly 15% of a sample with 60,000 to 85,000 clones, roughly 74% of them seen once. What was sequenced was peripheral blood. The receptors here all came from a human donor in a cohort sampled during active COVID-19. Both conserved end residues are part of each CDR3. D genes are given only for firm matches. Size is omitted from some rows. Given values are once, few, many or a class for expanded clones.

CDR3: CASIRDRGGETQYF
DNA: TGTGCCAGCATTCGGGACAGGGGTGGAGAGACCCAGTACTTC
V: TRBV6-5
J: TRBJ2-5
D: TRBD1
size: .
length: 14

CDR3: CASSEQGGEQYF
DNA: TGTGCCAGCAGTGAACAGGGGGGCGAGCAGTACTTC
V: TRBV2
J: TRBJ2-7
D: .
size: .
length: 12

CDR3: CASSQVPGQPNSPLHF
DNA: TGTGCCAGCAGCCAAGTGCCGGGACAGCCAAATTCACCCCTCCACTTT
V: TRBV4-2
J: TRBJ1-6
D: TRBD1
size: .
length: 16

CDR3: CASSGTSGASETQYF
DNA: TGTGCCAGCAGTGGGACTAGCGGAGCCTCGGAGACCCAGTACTTC
V: TRBV11-3
J: TRBJ2-5
D: TRBD2
size: .
length: 15

CDR3: CASQHSGLAFEQYF
DNA: TGTGCCAGCCAACACTCGGGACTAGCGTTCGAGCAGTACTTC
V: TRBV25-1
J: TRBJ2-7
D: TRBD2
size: .
length: 14

CDR3: CASSMGLAGGLPDTQYF
DNA: TGCGCCAGCAGCATGGGACTAGCGGGAGGACTTCCAGATACGCAGTATTTT
V: TRBV5-1
J: TRBJ2-3
D: TRBD2
size: .
length: 17

CDR3: CASSDSGTRCPSVSYEQYF
DNA: TGTGCCAGCAGTGACTCCGGGACAAGATGTCCCTCAGTAAGCTACGAGCAGTACTTC
V: TRBV6-4
J: TRBJ2-7
D: .
size: .
length: 19

CDR3: CASSIGRQGGNSPLHF
DNA: TGTGCCAGTAGTATCGGGAGACAAGGCGGTAATTCACCCCTCCACTTT
V: TRBV19
J: TRBJ1-6
D: .
size: .
length: 16

CDR3: CATSVQKSLYEQYF
DNA: TGTGCCACCAGTGTTCAAAAGAGCCTCTACGAGCAGTACTTC
V: TRBV24-1
J: TRBJ2-7
D: .
size: .
length: 14

CDR3: CASRVAGSFSYEQYF
DNA: TGTGCCAGCAGAGTAGCGGGATCATTTTCCTACGAGCAGTACTTC
V: TRBV6-5
J: TRBJ2-7
D: TRBD2
size: few
length: 15

CDR3: CASSQDVQGGDGYTF
DNA: TGTGCCAGCAGCCAAGATGTACAGGGTGGCGATGGCTACACCTTC
V: TRBV3-1/TRBV3-2
J: TRBJ1-2
D: .
size: .
length: 15

CDR3: CASSSPRTSGVYEQYF
DNA: TGTGCCAGCAGCTCTCCTCGGACTAGCGGAGTCTACGAGCAGTACTTC
V: TRBV7-2
J: TRBJ2-7
D: TRBD2
size: .
length: 16

CDR3: CSGTFGRGEQFF
DNA: TGCAGCGGAACTTTCGGCAGGGGTGAGCAGTTCTTC
V: TRBV29-1
J: TRBJ2-1
D: .
size: .
length: 12

CDR3: CASSTLTGTRYEQYF
DNA: TGTGCCAGCAGTACTTTGACAGGGACGAGGTACGAGCAGTACTTC
V: TRBV27
J: TRBJ2-7
D: TRBD1
size: once
length: 15

CDR3: CASSSWTSGIRIEQFF
DNA: TGCGCCAGCAGCAGTTGGACTAGCGGGATAAGGATTGAGCAGTTCTTC
V: TRBV5-1
J: TRBJ2-1
D: TRBD2
size: .
length: 16

CDR3: CASSPPSVTGTSYEQYF
DNA: TGTGCCAGCTCACCACCGTCAGTCACAGGGACATCCTACGAGCAGTACTTC
V: TRBV18
J: TRBJ2-7
D: .
size: .
length: 17

CDR3: CASSLVGQGLAGVREQYF
DNA: TGTGCCAGCAGCTTGGTAGGACAGGGACTAGCGGGAGTGCGCGAGCAGTACTTC
V: TRBV5-6
J: TRBJ2-7
D: TRBD2
size: once
length: 18

CDR3: CASSDRGSSGANVLTF
DNA: TGCGCCAGCAGTGATCGGGGGAGCTCTGGGGCCAACGTCCTGACTTTC
V: TRBV10-2
J: TRBJ2-6
D: .
size: .
length: 16

CDR3: CASSLEAGRTYEQYF
DNA: TGTGCCAGCAGCTTAGAAGCGGGAAGAACCTACGAGCAGTACTTC
V: TRBV7-9
J: TRBJ2-7
D: TRBD2
size: .
length: 15

CDR3: CASSHPDRRTYEQYF
DNA: TGTGCCAGCAGTCACCCGGACAGGAGAACCTACGAGCAGTACTTC
V: TRBV27
J: TRBJ2-7
D: TRBD1
size: .
length: 15

CDR3: CASSPLRTDTQYF
DNA: TGTGCCAGCAGCCCTCTTCGTACAGATACGCAGTATTTT
V: TRBV7-6
J: TRBJ2-3
D: .
size: few
length: 13

CDR3: CASSSDYVANTGELFF
DNA: TGTGCCAGCAGCTCCGACTACGTCGCGAACACCGGGGAGCTGTTTTTT
V: TRBV11-3
J: TRBJ2-2
D: .
size: once
length: 16

CDR3: CASSSKPGGQAMNTEAFF
DNA: TGTGCCAGCAGCTCGAAACCCGGGGGGCAGGCCATGAACACTGAAGCTTTCTTT
V: TRBV7-2
J: TRBJ1-1
D: .
size: .
length: 18

CDR3: CASSESRYSNQPQHF
DNA: TGTGCCAGCAGTGAATCCAGGTATAGCAATCAGCCCCAGCATTTT
V: TRBV6-1
J: TRBJ1-5
D: .
size: .
length: 15

CDR3: CASSPSVLSYGYTF
DNA: TGTGCCAGCAGCCCGTCCGTGCTAAGCTATGGCTACACCTTC
V: TRBV7-8
J: TRBJ1-2
D: .
size: .
length: 14

CDR3: CASSRDTSTYEQYF
DNA: TGCGCCAGCAGCCGGGACACATCGACCTACGAGCAGTACTTC
V: TRBV10-1
J: TRBJ2-7
D: .
size: .
length: 14

CDR3: CASMRRADTEAFF
DNA: TGTGCCAGCATGAGGAGAGCTGACACTGAAGCTTTCTTT
V: TRBV2
J: TRBJ1-1
D: .
size: .
length: 13

CDR3: CASSLRTSGSRETQYF
DNA: TGTGCCAGCTCTCTCCGCACTAGCGGGAGCCGGGAGACCCAGTACTTC
V: TRBV18
J: TRBJ2-5
D: TRBD2
size: .
length: 16

CDR3: CASRSAGGYSPLHF
DNA: TGTGCCAGCAGATCCGCCGGGGGTTATTCACCCCTCCACTTT
V: TRBV6-5
J: TRBJ1-6
D: .
size: .
length: 14

CDR3: CASSLDRVSGNTIYF
DNA: TGTGCCAGCAGCCTAGACAGGGTGTCTGGAAACACCATATATTTT
V: TRBV7-9
J: TRBJ1-3
D: TRBD1
size: .
length: 15

CDR3: CASSVEGGTTGELFF
DNA: TGTGCCAGCAGTGTGGAGGGGGGGACAACCGGGGAGCTGTTTTTT
V: TRBV2
J: TRBJ2-2
D: .
size: .
length: 15

CDR3: CASSQDMMNTEAFF
DNA: TGTGCCAGCAGCCAGGACATGATGAACACTGAAGCTTTCTTT
V: TRBV11-1
J: TRBJ1-1
D: .
size: .
length: 14

CDR3: CASSSGTDYSNYGYTF
DNA: TGTGCCAGCAGTTCCGGGACAGACTATTCTAACTATGGCTACACCTTC
V: TRBV4-2
J: TRBJ1-2
D: TRBD1
size: .
length: 16

CDR3: CASSSLPGTDWRVGTEAFF
DNA: TGCGCCAGCAGCTCCCTCCCCGGGACAGACTGGAGGGTTGGCACTGAAGCTTTCTTT
V: TRBV5-1
J: TRBJ1-1
D: TRBD1
size: .
length: 19

CDR3: CASRAGTNYEQYF
DNA: TGTGCCAGCAGGGCCGGGACTAACTACGAGCAGTACTTC
V: TRBV5-4
J: TRBJ2-7
D: TRBD2
size: .
length: 13

CDR3: CASSSVSGTTTQYF
DNA: TGCGCCAGCAGCTCAGTTAGCGGGACCACGACCCAGTACTTC
V: TRBV5-1
J: TRBJ2-5
D: TRBD2
size: .
length: 14

CDR3: CSAQSGAGANVLTF
DNA: TGCAGCGCCCAATCGGGGGCTGGGGCCAACGTCCTGACTTTC
V: TRBV29-1
J: TRBJ2-6
D: .
size: .
length: 14

CDR3: CASRTTGASGNTIYF
DNA: TGTGCCAGTAGAACAACAGGGGCCTCTGGAAACACCATATATTTT
V: TRBV19
J: TRBJ1-3
D: TRBD1
size: .
length: 15

CDR3: CASRGREYTGELFF
DNA: TGTGCCAGCAGAGGGCGGGAGTACACCGGGGAGCTGTTTTTT
V: TRBV11-2
J: TRBJ2-2
D: TRBD2
size: .
length: 14

CDR3: CASSGGVGGQPQHF
DNA: TGCGCCAGCTCTGGAGGGGTGGGGGGTCAGCCCCAGCATTTT
V: TRBV5-1
J: TRBJ1-5
D: .
size: .
length: 14

CDR3: CASSLGQGRGQETQYF
DNA: TGTGCCAGCAGCTTAGGACAGGGTAGGGGTCAAGAGACCCAGTACTTC
V: TRBV5-4
J: TRBJ2-5
D: TRBD1
size: .
length: 16

CDR3: CASSQETRYGYTF
DNA: TGCGCCAGCAGCCAAGAAACACGCTATGGCTACACCTTC
V: TRBV4-1
J: TRBJ1-2
D: .
size: .
length: 13

CDR3: CASSQPLGRNEQFF
DNA: TGTGCCAGCAGCCAACCTCTAGGGAGGAATGAGCAGTTCTTC
V: TRBV3-1/TRBV3-2
J: TRBJ2-1
D: .
size: .
length: 14